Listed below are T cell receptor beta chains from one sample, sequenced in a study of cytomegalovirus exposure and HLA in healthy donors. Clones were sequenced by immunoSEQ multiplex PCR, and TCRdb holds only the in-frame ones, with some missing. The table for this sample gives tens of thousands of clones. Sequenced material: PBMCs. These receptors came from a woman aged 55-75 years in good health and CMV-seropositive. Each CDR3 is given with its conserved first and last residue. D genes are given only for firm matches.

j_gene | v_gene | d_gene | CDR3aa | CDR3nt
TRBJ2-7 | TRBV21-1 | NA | CASSHRAGTSGRTYEQYF | TGTGCCAGCAGCCACCGCGCGGGGACTAGCGGCAGAACCTACGAGCAGTACTTC
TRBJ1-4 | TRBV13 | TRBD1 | CASSLGQGEEKLFF | TGTGCCAGCAGCTTAGGACAGGGGGAAGAAAAACTGTTTTTT
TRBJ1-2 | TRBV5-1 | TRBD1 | CASSVGQFVNYGYTF | TGCGCCAGCAGCGTGGGACAGTTCGTTAACTATGGCTACACCTTC
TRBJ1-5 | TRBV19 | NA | CASSATGLGNQPQHF | TGTGCCAGTAGCGCAACAGGGTTAGGCAATCAGCCCCAGCATTTT
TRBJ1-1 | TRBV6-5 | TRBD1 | CASSSGQGSNTEAFF | TGTGCCAGCAGTTCAGGACAGGGGTCGAACACTGAAGCTTTCTTT
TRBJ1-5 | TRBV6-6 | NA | CASTDTDSNQPQHF | TGTGCCAGCACCGACACCGATAGCAATCAGCCCCAGCATTTT
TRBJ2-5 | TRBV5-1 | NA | CASSLDRVETQYF | TGCGCCAGCAGCTTGGACAGGGTTGAGACCCAGTACTTC
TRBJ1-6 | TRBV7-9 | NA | CASGAEGSNSPLHF | TGTGCCAGCGGTGCCGAGGGAAGTAATTCACCCCTCCACTTT
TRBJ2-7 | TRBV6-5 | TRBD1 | CASSSRGQGVYEQYF | TGTGCCAGCAGTAGCAGAGGACAGGGGGTCTACGAGCAGTACTTC
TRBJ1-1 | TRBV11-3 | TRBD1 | CASSPGATGGLEAFF | TGTGCCAGCAGCCCAGGAGCGACAGGGGGGCTTGAAGCTTTCTTT
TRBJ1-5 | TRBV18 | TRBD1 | CASSPGDRGASQPQHF | TGTGCCAGCTCACCAGGAGACAGGGGGGCGAGTCAGCCCCAGCATTTT